This TCR beta chain was observed in a study of T cell responses to AZD1222 COVID-19 vaccine. Regarding the study as a whole: Variant regions that are unmutated are reportedly the target of nearly half of spike-specific TCRs. Just a handful of AZD1222 recipients tested seropositive at baseline.

CDR3 size: 15 residues. The V gene's germline CDR1 is SGHNT and CDR2 YENEEA. The J segment lost 0 bases and the V segment lost 5 bases, leaving 1 base of the junction unmatched. As concerns this clone: Its target is not known.

The repertoire was sequenced with immunoSEQ multiplex PCR; TCRdb's copy has only in-frame clones and lacks some. The sample lists tens of thousands of clones; over 75% were seen once. This receptor was identified in an adult in good health. J is TRBJ2-3 and V is TRBV11-3; 11 positions agree with TRBD2. Specimen: peripheral blood, collected on day 0 of MenACWY control vaccination. The CDR3 sequence: CASSPSGGSTDTQYF. The CDR3 nucleotides are TGTGCCAGCAGCCCTAGCGGGGGGAGCACAGATACGCAGTATTTT.